This record covers a single T cell receptor (beta chain). The data belong to a study of OX40 agonist ivuxolimab in advanced cancers. Here immunoSEQ multiplex PCR was the method, and the copy in TCRdb shows in-frame clones only, minus some. The sample includes roughly 54,000 clones, approximately 90% of them seen just once. Anyone with autoimmune disease history or systemic immunosuppression was excluded. The V gene's germline CDR1 is SGHAT and CDR2 FQNNGV. The length of the CDR3 is 12 residues. With 4 bases removed from V and 10 bases from J, the gap between germline ends came to 10 bases. The chain couples TRBV11-2 to TRBJ1-4; no definite D call. Specimen: CD4+ or CD8+ T cells sorted from blood, collected in a trial of the OX40 agonist ivuxolimab. This TCR derives from an adult with an advanced solid tumor such as melanoma, head and neck, liver or kidney cancer. The CDR3 bases are TGTGCCAGCAGCTCCCGTTCTGGAAAACTGTTTTTT. Amino acid sequence: CASSSRSGKLFF.